This record looks at one T cell receptor (beta chain) sequence and its context. This sample stems from a study of cytomegalovirus exposure and HLA in healthy donors. Profiled with immunoSEQ multiplex PCR; TCRdb holds only in-frame clones, not every one. Here the sample spans 150,000 to 200,000 clones, approximately 88% being singletons. The CDR3 is 15 amino acids. The J segment lost 3 bases and the V segment lost 6 bases, leaving 8 bases of the junction unmatched. Germline assignment: CDR1 MNHNY and CDR2 SVGAGI (reference sequence). The sequencing sample was made of PBMCs. The rearrangement uses TRBV6-6 and TRBJ2-7; the match to TRBD2 covers 10 bases. The sequence was collected from a man aged 18-30 years in good health and CMV-seropositive. CDR3 region: CASSPSGSSHYEQYF. CDR3 sequence (DNA): TGTGCCAGCAGCCCTAGCGGGAGTTCCCACTACGAGCAGTACTTC.